Given below is one T cell receptor beta chain in context. There is no known antigen for this receptor. A read error is possible here, since a much larger clone lies one base away. This entry is derived from a study of tumor-infiltrating lymphocytes in primary liver carcinoma (dated by TCRdb to the late 2010s). At the level of the whole study: The five patients, three men and two women aged 30 to 69 years, had hepatocellular carcinoma (four) or combined HCC and intrahepatic cholangiocarcinoma (one). TCRbeta repertoire sequencing covered about 35 specimens from 5 patients: 25 or so tumor regions, 5 adjacent noncancerous liver tissues and 5 peripheral blood samples. The study combined TCRbeta repertoire sequencing, expression microarrays and whole-exome sequencing across five regions of each liver tumor, with adjacent normal tissue and blood. To link TCRbeta repertoire diversity to the local molecular phenotype, the 20 to 30 tumor region samples were profiled with Agilent mRNA microarrays. The five patients had tumors of stage T1-T3 N0M0, with maximum diameters ranging from about 4.2 to 11 cm. Roughly 3.65 to 8 million productive TCRbeta reads were obtained per sample, and no significant difference in read depth was found between tissue types. Repertoires from technical replicates were highly reproducible, with mean shared-clone rates approximately 0.92 and correlation coefficients above 0.98. Results and caveats for the whole study, not just this receptor: The study included only a few patients, and the authors note findings should be validated in a larger study. Compared with blood, tumors had a significantly larger share of the repertoire taken up by the top 250 clones (p = 0.039). Only about 7.5-25% of top clones were present in all five regions of a tumor, suggesting spatial heterogeneity of tumor-infiltrating T cells. Bulk unsorted samples precluded comparing CD4+ and CD8+ T cell repertoires. Only the TCR beta chain was sequenced, which likely underestimates true repertoire diversity because unpaired alpha chains were not captured. Consistent with antigen-driven expansion, pairs of tumor regions showed higher repertoire overlap (mean about 35%) than either tumor-adjacent pairs (around 17%) or tumor-blood pairs (roughly 15%).

Total RNA and DNA were co-extracted from about 19-30 mg of bulk tissue with the AllPrep DNA/RNA mini kit, without cell sorting. Between late 2015 and early 2016, about five patients in China with histopathologically diagnosed primary liver carcinoma had their tumors surgically resected. At the time of sampling, the patients had chronic HBV infection and had not received any treatment. Each tumor was sampled at five spatially separated regions: the superior, inferior, left-lateral and right-lateral poles and the tumor centre. According to histology, viable tumor cells made up more than 75% of every tumor sample. Fresh tumor and adjacent tissue pieces were bisected; one half was stored in RNAlater at -80°C, the other sent for histology. Using a constant-region primer and ProtoScript II reverse transcriptase, TCRbeta-specific cDNA was reverse-transcribed from roughly 500 ng total RNA. The TCRbeta libraries were prepared through three rounds of nested multiplex PCR following a slightly modified ARM-PCR procedure. Multiplex TRBV1-TRBV30 forward primers and a Cbeta reverse primer were used in the first two PCR rounds, each of which was run for approximately 10 cycles. Sample barcodes and Illumina adapters were attached in a final 25-cycle PCR using Deep VentR polymerase. Before sequencing, amplicons between 200 and 500 bp were purified from gel using a QIAquick gel extraction kit. An Illumina HiSeq 2500 was used to sequence the TCRbeta amplicons, generating 250-bp paired-end reads. Per the source publication's procedure: Reads were quality-trimmed with Trimmomatic v0.33, and paired reads were merged with FLASH v1.2.11 to recover full CDR3 sequences. V, D and J germline segments were assigned to the rearranged TCRbeta sequences using MiGEC v1.2.1b. Clonotype statistics, along with Shannon-Wiener diversity indices, were calculated using VDJtools v1.0.0. Except for diversity analysis, only each sample's 250 most abundant clonotypes were used in subsequent analyses to reduce sampling bias. Starting from the raw public reads, TCRdb applied fastp trimming at Q25, assembled clones with MiXCR and retained in-frame beta chains. One record per CDR3 amino acid sequence lists the most common genes and DNA. For this entry, the V and J calls and clone size follow TCRdb and not the study's own pipeline. The sample table records approximately 110,000 distinct CDR3 sequences; roughly three fifths of these occur just once. Of the sample, less than 10% is held by the ten largest clones.

The CDR3, cysteine through phenylalanine, is 11 amino acids long. The DNA shown is the 33-base CDR3, in frame from base 1. CDR1 and CDR2 (SNHLY, FYNNEI) derive from the germline V gene. V and J are truncated by 7 bases and 5 bases respectively, leaving an intervening sequence of 8 bases. Sequenced material: liver tumor tissue from sampling region 3. Per the publication, the cell subset or site label means: tumor region T3, left-lateral pole. The source is a woman aged 55-75 years with primary liver carcinoma and hepatitis B virus infection. The sequence joins TRBV2 to TRBJ2-5; the D gene remains uncertain. The bases are TGTGCCAGCAAAAGTTGGGAGACCCAGTACTTC. This is translated as CASKSWETQYF.